Below, 19 T cell receptor beta chains from the same sample are listed, as sequenced in a study of CD8+ T cells in alopecia areata. The treatment here: oral pan-JAK inhibitor, 5-10 mg twice daily. Reverse transcribed after extraction, RNA yielded cDNA as the sequencing template. Some clones are missing from TCRdb's copy, which holds only in-frame ones; the method was immunoSEQ multiplex PCR. The sample holds about 110,000 clones; less than 90% are singletons and the top ten take less than 30%. Sample: CD8+ T cells sorted from blood, taken at week 24, from a patient treated with tofacitinib. These receptors all come from a human donor with alopecia areata.

V usage is TRBV29-1 and J usage is TRBJ2-7; the D gene is possibly TRBD1 (5 bases). The V gene lost 4 bases and the J gene lost 1 base, with 11 bases spanning the gap. The CDR3 runs 13 residues. Germline lookup yields CDR1 SQVTM and CDR2 ANQGSEA. In DNA form, the CDR3 reads TGCAGCGTTGTCGACAGTACGTCCTACGAGCAGTACTTC. It yields the protein CSVVDSTSYEQYF.

The V and J genes are TRBV19 and TRBJ2-7; either TRBD1 or TRBD2 may supply D (5 bases each). The CDR3 is 16 amino acids. Germline CDR1 is LNHDA and CDR2 is SQIVND (reference sequence). The V end lost 3 bases, the J end lost 0 bases, and 15 bases lay between the germline ends. The CDR3 DNA sequence: TGTGCCAGTAGTATTTCTTCTTGGGGGACCTCCTACGAGCAGTACTTC. Its translation: CASSISSWGTSYEQYF.

The V gene is TRBV5-1, the J gene TRBJ1-2; 9 bases match TRBD1. With V trimmed by 4 bases and J by 3 bases, 4 bases remained unmatched. The CDR3 covers 14 residues. CDR1 is SGHRS, CDR2 YFSETQ, per germline. This chain's CDR3 is CASSTGTGYYGYTF. In DNA form, the CDR3 reads TGCGCCAGCAGCACCGGGACAGGGTACTATGGCTACACCTTC.

In DNA form, the CDR3 reads TGCGCCAGCAGCTTGGAGGGGGGGACGTTCCACGAGCAGTACTTC. Amino acid sequence: CASSLEGGTFHEQYF. The V call is TRBV5-1, the J call TRBJ2-7, with a possible D match to TRBD2 (7 bases). The CDR3 length is 15 residues. Trimming removed 0 bases at V and 5 bases at J, with 15 bases between. Germline V CDR1 and CDR2: SGHRS, YFSETQ.

This clone has just a few counts. This chain connects TRBV2 to TRBJ2-2; D is uncertain. This CDR3 spans 13 amino acids. Germline CDR1 reads SNHLY; CDR2 reads FYNNEI. Trimming cost V 0 bases and J 5 bases, with 4 bases left between them. The CDR3 coding sequence is TGTGCCAGCAGTGAAGCGGGAACCGGGGAGCTGTTTTTT. Its protein product is CASSEAGTGELFF.

The gene calls are TRBV7-6 and TRBJ2-1; D is unresolved. The CDR3 runs to 17 residues. Trimming took off 6 bases at V and 1 base at J, with 19 bases between the two ends. The germline V gene encodes CDR1 SGHVS and CDR2 FNYEAQ. The CDR3 DNA reads TGTGCCAGCAGTCCAGAATCCCGGGTCGCGTCCTACAATGAGCAGTTCTTC. Protein product: CASSPESRVASYNEQFF.

The rearrangement links TRBV2 to TRBJ1-2; no clear D. CDR1 SNHLY and CDR2 FYNNEI come from the germline V gene. V was pared by 8 bases and J by 0 bases, with 22 bases between. This CDR3 region has 17 residues. Written as DNA, the CDR3 is TGTGCCAGCTTCGACCGGGTCCGACTGACACCTAACTATGGCTACACCTTC. Protein: CASFDRVRLTPNYGYTF.

This chain links TRBV6-1 with TRBJ2-1, with a weak D call TRBD2 (7 bases). The germline V gene encodes CDR1 MNHNS and CDR2 SASEGT. The CDR3 has 14 amino acids. Trimming shortened V by 4 bases and J by 4 bases, and 11 bases separated the two germline ends. CDR3 sequence: CASSARGLYNEQFF. Written as DNA, the CDR3 is TGTGCCAGCAGTGCCAGGGGACTATACAATGAGCAGTTCTTC.

V is TRBV7-8 and J is TRBJ2-3; D is tentatively TRBD1 or TRBD2 (5 bases each). Between the trimmed V and J ends, which lost 0 bases and 4 bases, there was a span of 14 bases. CDR1 is SGHVS, CDR2 FQNEAQ, per germline. This CDR3 has 16 amino acids. CDR3 coding DNA: TGTGCCAGCAGCTTAGCCCAGAGGGGCGATGCAGATACGCAGTATTTT. It specifies CASSLAQRGDADTQYF.

As for this clone: The sample holds other DNA sequences that translate to the same CDR3. The rearrangement uses TRBV29-1 and TRBJ1-1, with 7 bases lining up with TRBD1. The CDR3 is 13 residues long. Germline CDR1 is SQVTM and CDR2 is ANQGSEA. V was pared by 2 bases and J by 2 bases, with 2 bases of the junction left unmatched. The CDR3 reads CSVEQGVNTEAFF. The CDR3 DNA follows: TGCAGCGTTGAACAGGGGGTAAACACTGAAGCTTTCTTT. Full variable domain (missing parts from reference TRBV29-1 and TRBJ1-1): SAVISQKPSRDICQRGTSLTIQCQVDSQVTMMFWYRQQPGQSLTLIATANQGSEATYESGFVIDKFPISRPNLTFSTLTVSNMSPEDSSIYLCSVEQGVNTEAFFGQGTRLTVV.

This sequence joins TRBV5-4 and TRBJ2-2; 10 nucleotides match TRBD1. CDR3 length: 15 amino acids. J gave up 6 bases and V 0 bases, and 2 bases lay outside the gene matches. Germline lookup yields CDR1 SGHNT and CDR2 YYREEE (reference sequence). The DNA for the CDR3 is TGTGCCAGCAGCTTGGGACAGGGGGCCTCCGGGGAGCTGTTTTTT. This encodes CASSLGQGASGELFF.

The chain recombines TRBV4-1 with TRBJ2-2, with D unresolved. The V end lost 3 bases, the J end lost 6 bases, and 14 bases lay between the germline ends. Per the germline V gene, CDR1 is MGHRA and CDR2 is YSYEKL. This CDR3 has 15 residues. CDR3 sequence: CASSHWGPSPGELFF. CDR3 coding DNA: TGCGCCAGCAGCCATTGGGGTCCTTCCCCCGGGGAGCTGTTTTTT.

The V call is TRBV9, the J call TRBJ2-7; D perhaps matches TRBD2 (5 bases). CDR1 SGDLS and CDR2 YYNGEE come from the germline V gene. Trimming pared 0 bases from V and 0 bases from J, leaving 16 bases between. CDR3 length: 17 residues. CDR3 protein: CASSVDSGGLSSYEQYF. The CDR3 bases are TGTGCCAGCAGCGTAGATAGTGGAGGCCTGAGCTCCTACGAGCAGTACTTC. The full variable domain, in which reference TRBV9 and TRBJ2-7 provide the parts outside the CDR3, is DSGVTQTPKHLITATGQRVTLRCSPRSGDLSVYWYQQSLDQGLQFLIQYYNGEERAKGNILERFSAQQFPDLHSELNLSSLELGDSALYFCASSVDSGGLSSYEQYFGPGTRLTVT.

The chain combines TRBV4-2 with TRBJ2-7; no reliable D call. CDR3 length equals 15 residues. Trimming left V 0 bases short and J 3 bases short, with 12 bases between. The germline V gene encodes CDR1 LGHNA and CDR2 YNFKEQ. The CDR3 reads CASSQEFGRRYEQYF. The CDR3 region has the DNA TGTGCCAGCAGCCAAGAATTTGGCCGTCGCTACGAGCAGTACTTC.

This sequence joins TRBV29-1 and TRBJ1-1; D uncertain. Germline-derived CDR1 and CDR2 are SQVTM and ANQGSEA. Trimming cost V 8 bases and J 0 bases, with 7 bases left between them. The CDR3 totals 11 residues. The CDR3 DNA reads as TGCAGCCTCTACGTGAACACTGAAGCTTTCTTT. Its protein is CSLYVNTEAFF.

The chain employs TRBV4-3 and TRBJ2-5; 9 positions match TRBD1. The DNA matches TRBJ2-7 better at its end, which makes the J call doubtful. CDR3 length: 15 amino acids. Germline assignment: CDR1 LGHNA and CDR2 YSLEER. CDR3: CASSPGTGLTYEQYF. CDR3 nucleotide sequence: TGCGCCAGCAGCCCCGGGACAGGGCTAACCTACGAGCAGTACTTC.

This clone was recorded once. This sequence joins TRBV29-1 and TRBJ1-1; D is uncertain. The CDR3 length is 11 residues. Deletions cut 7 bases from V and 1 base from J, with 7 bases between. Germline V gene lookup returns CDR1 SQVTM and CDR2 ANQGSEA. This chain's CDR3 is CSAPRNTEAFF. The CDR3 DNA reads TGCAGCGCCCCAAGGAACACTGAAGCTTTCTTT.

The V gene is TRBV6-5, the J gene TRBJ2-2; no clear D gene. CDR3 length: 15 amino acids. CDR1 and CDR2 (germline): MNHEY, SVGAGI. Trimming took 2 bases from V and 2 from J, leaving 9 bases between them. The CDR3, as DNA: TGTGCCAGCAGTTACAACAGCTTTAACACCGGGGAGCTGTTTTTT. It specifies CASSYNSFNTGELFF.

The chain carries TRBV4-3 and TRBJ2-2; D gene uncertain. Germline lookup yields CDR1 LGHNA and CDR2 YSLEER. The germline V and J ends were trimmed by 3 bases and 4 bases, with 12 bases remaining between them. The CDR3 loop spans 15 amino acids. In DNA, the CDR3 is TGCGCCAGCAGCCAGTCCCCCTGGGGCACCGGGGAGCTGTTTTTT. Residues: CASSQSPWGTGELFF.